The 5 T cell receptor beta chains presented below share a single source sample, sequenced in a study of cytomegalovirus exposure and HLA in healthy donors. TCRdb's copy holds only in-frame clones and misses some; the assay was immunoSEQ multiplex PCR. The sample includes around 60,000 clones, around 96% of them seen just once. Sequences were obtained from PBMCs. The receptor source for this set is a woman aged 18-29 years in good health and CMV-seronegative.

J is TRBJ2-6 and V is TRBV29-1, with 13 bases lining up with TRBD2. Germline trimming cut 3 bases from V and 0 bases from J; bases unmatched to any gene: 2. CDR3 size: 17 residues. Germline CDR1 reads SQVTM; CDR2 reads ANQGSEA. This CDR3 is CSVEGLAGSSGANVLTF. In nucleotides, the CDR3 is TGCAGCGTTGAGGGACTAGCGGGGTCCTCTGGGGCCAACGTCCTGACTTTC.

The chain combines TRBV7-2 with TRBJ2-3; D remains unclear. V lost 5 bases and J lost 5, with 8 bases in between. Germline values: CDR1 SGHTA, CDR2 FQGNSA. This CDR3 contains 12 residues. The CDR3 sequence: CASSPYLDTQYF. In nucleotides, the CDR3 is TGTGCCAGCAGCCCCTATTTAGATACGCAGTATTTT.

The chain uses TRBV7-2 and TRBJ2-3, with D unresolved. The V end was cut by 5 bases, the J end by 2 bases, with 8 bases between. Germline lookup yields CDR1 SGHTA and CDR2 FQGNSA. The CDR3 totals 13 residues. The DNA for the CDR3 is TGTGCCAGCAGCCAACAACACACAGATACGCAGTATTTT. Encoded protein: CASSQQHTDTQYF. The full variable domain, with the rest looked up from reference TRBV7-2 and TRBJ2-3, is GAGVSQSPSNKVTEKGKDVELRCDPISGHTALYWYRQSLGQGLEFLIYFQGNSAPDKSGLPSDRFSAERTGGSVSTLTIQRTQQEDSAVYLCASSQQHTDTQYFGPGTRLTVL.

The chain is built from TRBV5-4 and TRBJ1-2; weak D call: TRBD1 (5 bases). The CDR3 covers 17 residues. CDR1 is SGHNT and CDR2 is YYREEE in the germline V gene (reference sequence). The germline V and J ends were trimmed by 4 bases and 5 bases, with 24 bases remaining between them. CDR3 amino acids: CASSGGGFLKSGYGYTF. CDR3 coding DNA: TGTGCCAGCAGCGGGGGGGGGTTTCTAAAATCCGGGTATGGCTACACCTTC.

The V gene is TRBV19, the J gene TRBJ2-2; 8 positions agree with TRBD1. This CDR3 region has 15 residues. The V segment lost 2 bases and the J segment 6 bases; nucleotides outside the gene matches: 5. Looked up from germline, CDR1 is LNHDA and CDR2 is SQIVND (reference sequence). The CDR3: CASSIQQGDAGELFF. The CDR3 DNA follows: TGTGCCAGTAGTATACAACAGGGGGATGCCGGGGAGCTGTTTTTT.